This TCR beta chain is from a study of Graves' ophthalmopathy and Graves' hyperthyroidism. The CDR3 has 15 amino acids. The V end was cut by 1 base, the J end by 0 bases, with 9 bases between. This clonotype was observed many times. Amplified TCR beta CDR3 regions were obtained using RNA transcripts as template. HTBI primers were used in a first-round RT-PCR, which preceded a second-round multiplex PCR. TCRdb re-derived calls from the multiplex PCR reads in MiXCR, one entry per CDR3 protein. The repertoire holds 500,000 to 700,000 distinct CDR3 sequences, with 22% as singletons. The chain carries TRBV12-3 or TRBV12-4 and TRBJ1-1; the D is unclear. The TCR was taken from a woman aged 18-30 years with stable Graves' hyperthyroidism. Some clones in this sample may be carry-over from other donors' samples. The sample taken for sequencing was peripheral blood. CDR3 sequence: CASSLGGYMNTEAFF. In nucleotides, the CDR3 is TGTGCCAGCAGTTTAGGGGGTTACATGAACACTGAAGCTTTCTTT.